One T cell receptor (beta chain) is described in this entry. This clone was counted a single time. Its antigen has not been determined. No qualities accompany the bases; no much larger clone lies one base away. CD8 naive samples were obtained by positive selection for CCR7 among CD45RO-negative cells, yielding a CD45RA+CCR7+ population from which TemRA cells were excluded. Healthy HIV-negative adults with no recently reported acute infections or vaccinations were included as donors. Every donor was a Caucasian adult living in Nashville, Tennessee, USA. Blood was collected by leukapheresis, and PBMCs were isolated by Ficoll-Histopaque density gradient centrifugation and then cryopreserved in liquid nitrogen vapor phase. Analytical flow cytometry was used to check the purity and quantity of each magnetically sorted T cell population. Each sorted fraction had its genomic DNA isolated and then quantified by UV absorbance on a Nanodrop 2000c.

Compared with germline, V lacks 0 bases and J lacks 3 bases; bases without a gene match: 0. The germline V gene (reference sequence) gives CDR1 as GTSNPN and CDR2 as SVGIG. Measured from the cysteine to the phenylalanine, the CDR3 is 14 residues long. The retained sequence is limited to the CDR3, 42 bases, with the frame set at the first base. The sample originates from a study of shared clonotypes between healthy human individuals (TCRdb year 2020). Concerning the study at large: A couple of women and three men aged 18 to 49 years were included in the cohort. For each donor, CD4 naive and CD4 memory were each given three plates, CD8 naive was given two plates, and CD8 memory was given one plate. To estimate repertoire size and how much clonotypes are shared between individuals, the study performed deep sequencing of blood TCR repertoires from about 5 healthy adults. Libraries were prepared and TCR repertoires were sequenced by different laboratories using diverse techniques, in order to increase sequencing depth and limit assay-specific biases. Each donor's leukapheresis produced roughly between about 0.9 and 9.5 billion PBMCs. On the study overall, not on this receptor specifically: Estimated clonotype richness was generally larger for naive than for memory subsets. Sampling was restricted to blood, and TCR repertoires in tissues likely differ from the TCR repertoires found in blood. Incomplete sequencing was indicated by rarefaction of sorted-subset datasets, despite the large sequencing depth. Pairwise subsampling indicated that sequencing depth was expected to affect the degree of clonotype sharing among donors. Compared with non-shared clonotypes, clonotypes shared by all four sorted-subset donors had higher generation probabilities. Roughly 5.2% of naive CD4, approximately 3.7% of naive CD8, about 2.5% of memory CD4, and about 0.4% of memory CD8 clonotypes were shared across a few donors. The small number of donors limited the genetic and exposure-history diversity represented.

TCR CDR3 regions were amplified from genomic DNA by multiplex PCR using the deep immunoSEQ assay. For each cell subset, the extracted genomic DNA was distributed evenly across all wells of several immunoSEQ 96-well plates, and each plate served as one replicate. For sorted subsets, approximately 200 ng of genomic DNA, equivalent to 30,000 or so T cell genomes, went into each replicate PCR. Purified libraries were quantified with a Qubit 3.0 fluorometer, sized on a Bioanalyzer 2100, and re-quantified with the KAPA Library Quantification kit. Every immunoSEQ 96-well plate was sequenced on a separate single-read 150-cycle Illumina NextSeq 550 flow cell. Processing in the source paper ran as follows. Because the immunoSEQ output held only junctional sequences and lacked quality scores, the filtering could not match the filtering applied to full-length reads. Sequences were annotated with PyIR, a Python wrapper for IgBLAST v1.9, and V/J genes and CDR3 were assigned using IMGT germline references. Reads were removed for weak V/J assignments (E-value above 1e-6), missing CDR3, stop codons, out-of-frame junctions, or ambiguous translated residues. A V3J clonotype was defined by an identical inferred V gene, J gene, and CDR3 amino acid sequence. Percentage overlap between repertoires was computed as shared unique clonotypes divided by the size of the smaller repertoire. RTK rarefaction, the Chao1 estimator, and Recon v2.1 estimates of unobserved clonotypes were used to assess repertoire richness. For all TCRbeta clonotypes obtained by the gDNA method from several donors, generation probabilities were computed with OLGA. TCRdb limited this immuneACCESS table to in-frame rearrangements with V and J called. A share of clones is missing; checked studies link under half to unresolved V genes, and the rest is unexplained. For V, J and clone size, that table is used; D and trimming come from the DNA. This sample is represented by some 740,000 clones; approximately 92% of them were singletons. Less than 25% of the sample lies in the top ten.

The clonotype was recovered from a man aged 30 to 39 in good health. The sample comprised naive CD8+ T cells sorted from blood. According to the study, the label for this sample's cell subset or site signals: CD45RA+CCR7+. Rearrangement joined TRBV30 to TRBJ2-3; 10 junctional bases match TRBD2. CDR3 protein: CAWSVAGGTDTQYF. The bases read TGTGCCTGGAGTGTAGCGGGAGGGACAGATACGCAGTATTTT. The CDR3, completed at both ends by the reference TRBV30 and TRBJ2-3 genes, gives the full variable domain SQTIHQWPATLVQPVGSPLSLECTVEGTSNPNLYWYRQAAGRGLQLLFYSVGIGQISSEVPQNLSASRPQDRQFILSSKKLLLSDSGFYLCAWSVAGGTDTQYFGPGTRLTVL.